These 18 T cell receptor beta chains were all obtained from the same sample, sequenced in a study of identical twins. Each CDR3 protein gets one entry after TCRdb re-called the 5' RACE reads with MiXCR. The sample carries some 190,000 distinct CDR3 sequences, around 15% recorded once. Separately, the same data were catalogued under a study of T cells expressing NK-cell markers.

Sequencing was carried out using CD8+ T cells sorted from blood. The source is a woman aged 18-30 years in good health.

The V gene is TRBV27, the J gene TRBJ2-5; 8 bases match TRBD2. The V segment lost 2 bases and the J segment 5 bases; nucleotides outside the gene matches: 10. This CDR3 has 16 residues. The germline gives CDR1 MNHEY, CDR2 SMNVEV (reference sequence). The CDR3 sequence: CASSLTGLVLKETQYF. CDR3 bases: TGTGCCAGCAGTTTAACGGGACTAGTTCTAAAGGAGACCCAGTACTTC.

This clonotype was found a few times. The chain carries TRBV14 and TRBJ1-6, with TRBD1 as a possible D gene (6 bases). V lost 5 bases and J 9 bases, leaving 14 bases between the germline ends. Germline V CDR1 and CDR2: SGHDN, FVKESK. This CDR3 comprises 14 residues. The DNA of the CDR3 is TGTGCCAGCAGCATAACAGGGTCAAGTTCACCCCTCCACTTT. Translation: CASSITGSSSPLHF. The entire variable domain, with the rest obtained from reference TRBV14 and TRBJ1-6, is as follows: EAGVTQFPSHSVIEKGQTVTLRCDPISGHDNLYWYRRVMGKEIKFLLHFVKESKQDESGMPNNRFLAERTGGTYSTLKVQPAELEDSGVYFCASSITGSSSPLHFGNGTRLTVT.

This sequence joins TRBV13 and TRBJ2-3; D uncertain. This CDR3 region has 15 residues. V lost 4 bases and J lost 0, with 11 bases in between. Germline assignment: CDR1 PRHDT and CDR2 FYEKMQ (reference sequence). CDR3 coding DNA: TGTGCCAGCAGCTCAAAGGTATTTAGCACAGATACGCAGTATTTT. Its translation: CASSSKVFSTDTQYF.

This clonotype was observed a few times. The chain has TRBV21-1 and TRBJ2-1; the table gives TRBD2 as D, unverified against the DNA. TRBV21-1 is marked as a pseudogene. This CDR3 region has 15 residues. The CDR3 DNA reads TGTGCCAGCAGCTCGTTAGCGGGAGACGGCACTGAGCAGTTCTTC. This sequence encodes CASSSLAGDGTEQFF.

This clonotype was seen repeatedly, ten times or more. The rearrangement joins TRBV6-2 or TRBV6-3 to TRBJ2-1, with D maybe TRBD2 (6 bases). V lost 5 bases to trimming and J lost 4 bases, with 15 bases between them. The CDR3 contains 15 residues. Germline-derived CDR1 and CDR2 are MNHEY and SVGEGT. The CDR3 DNA is TGTGCCAGCAGTGACCCGGGTGGGAGGTACAATGAGCAGTTCTTC. Protein: CASSDPGGRYNEQFF.

This chain joins TRBV20-1 and TRBJ2-1; 8 nucleotides align to TRBD1. Germline V gene sequence: CDR1 DFQATT, CDR2 SNEGSKA (reference sequence). Trimming cost V 0 bases and J 7 bases; bases outside gene matches: 11. The CDR3 has 16 amino acids. CDR3 amino acids: CSARDRRTGTGNEQFF. The CDR3, as DNA: TGCAGTGCTAGAGATCGAAGGACAGGGACTGGGAATGAGCAGTTCTTC.

This clonotype has a count of ten or more. The gene calls are TRBV5-1 and TRBJ1-1; D not certain. Trimming took 0 bases from V and 1 from J, leaving 13 bases between them. Germline lookup yields CDR1 SGHRS and CDR2 YFSETQ. The CDR3 runs to 16 residues. CDR3 DNA: TGCGCCAGCAGCTTGGTTGTCGGTGAGGGGAACACTGAAGCTTTCTTT. Its protein product is CASSLVVGEGNTEAFF.

This clonotype was detected only a few times. This chain connects TRBV7-8 to TRBJ2-3, with 10 bases that match TRBD1. The germline gives CDR1 SGHVS, CDR2 FQNEAQ. The CDR3 runs to 15 residues. V trimming: 1 base; J trimming: 3 bases; junction bases outside the gene matches: 1. CDR3 sequence: CASSLEGQGTDTQYF. The CDR3 coding sequence is TGTGCCAGCAGCTTAGAGGGACAGGGGACAGATACGCAGTATTTT.

The gene calls are TRBV12-3 or TRBV12-4 and TRBJ1-1; possibly TRBD1 for D (5 bases). The ends were cut back, 6 bases at V and 6 bases at J, with 14 bases in the middle. The length of the CDR3 is 13 residues. For the CDR3, the DNA is TGTGCCAGCAGGCCAGGGTACGACGCTGAAGCTTTCTTT. It specifies CASRPGYDAEAFF.

This clonotype has only a few counts. The chain recombines TRBV5-1 with TRBJ2-5, with 12 bases lining up with TRBD2. The V segment lost 0 bases and the J segment 0 bases; nucleotides outside the gene matches: 3. CDR1 and CDR2 (germline): SGHRS, YFSETQ. The CDR3 has 17 residues. CDR3 residues: CASSLDGLAGYQETQYF. As DNA, the CDR3 is TGCGCCAGCAGCTTGGACGGACTAGCGGGGTACCAAGAGACCCAGTACTTC.

V is TRBV19 and J is TRBJ2-1; tentative D call: TRBD2 (6 bases). CDR3 length equals 17 residues. Trimming removed 7 bases at V and 7 bases at J, with 26 bases between. The V gene's germline CDR1 is LNHDA and CDR2 SQIVND (reference sequence). The CDR3 DNA reads TGTGCCAGTACCCGACATGGAACGGGACTCCCCGCGAATGAGCAGTTCTTC. Translating gives CASTRHGTGLPANEQFF.

The V gene is TRBV20-1, the J gene TRBJ1-2; a weak D match, TRBD1 (6 bases). Trimming removed 3 bases at V and 6 bases at J, with 14 bases between. Germline CDR1 DFQATT, CDR2 SNEGSKA (reference sequence). The CDR3 loop spans 13 amino acids. The CDR3 DNA reads TGCAGTGCTAGTCACAGGGAGTTTAATGGCTACACCTTC. It encodes CSASHREFNGYTF.

This clonotype was found a few times. This chain joins TRBV15 and TRBJ1-6; D ambiguous. The CDR3 extends over 13 amino acids. V was trimmed by 0 bases and J by 7 bases, leaving 4 bases between them. The germline V gene encodes CDR1 LNHNV and CDR2 YYDKDF (reference sequence). CDR3 amino acids: CATSRDRNSPLHF. The CDR3 nucleotides read TGTGCCACCAGCAGAGATCGGAATTCACCCCTCCACTTT.

At least ten counts were recorded for this clonotype. V and J are TRBV10-1 and TRBJ2-3; TRBD2 aligns across 11 bases. This CDR3 has 16 amino acids. Germline trimming cut 4 bases from V and 3 bases from J; bases unmatched to any gene: 6. Germline V gene lookup returns CDR1 WNHNN and CDR2 SYGVQD (reference sequence). The CDR3 nucleotides read TGCGCCAGCAGTGGATCTAGCGGGAGGCCGACAGATACGCAGTATTTT. Its protein product is CASSGSSGRPTDTQYF.

J is TRBJ1-6 and V is TRBV9; D call uncertain. Trimming took 1 base from V and 5 from J, leaving 4 bases between them. CDR1 is SGDLS and CDR2 is YYNGEE in the germline V gene. This CDR3 is built from 13 residues. CDR3 nucleotides: TGTGCCAGCAGCGTACGTGATAATTCACCCCTCCACTTT. Residues: CASSVRDNSPLHF.

This clonotype was detected a few times. The gene calls are TRBV12-3 or TRBV12-4 and TRBJ2-1, with 13 bases matching TRBD2. V gave up 6 bases and J gave up 4 bases; unmatched junction bases: 3. The CDR3 has 15 amino acids. The CDR3 is CASSPTSGRYNEQFF. The CDR3 DNA is TGTGCCAGCAGCCCGACTAGCGGGAGGTACAATGAGCAGTTCTTC.

The chain joins TRBV7-9 to TRBJ2-5; D might be TRBD1 (6 bases). This CDR3 comprises 15 residues. From germline, CDR1 is SEHNR and CDR2 FQNEAQ (reference sequence). With 1 base removed from V and 3 bases from J, the gap between germline ends came to 12 bases. CDR3 in amino acids: CASSLGWGPEETQYF. Written as DNA, the CDR3 is TGTGCCAGCAGCTTAGGATGGGGGCCAGAAGAGACCCAGTACTTC.

V gene TRBV9 combines with J gene TRBJ2-7; D remains ambiguous. Trimming took 1 base from V and 0 from J, leaving 8 bases between them. The CDR3 extends over 14 amino acids. Germline V gene lookup returns CDR1 SGDLS and CDR2 YYNGEE. CDR3 sequence reads: CASSVRDTSYEQYF. DNA for the CDR3: TGTGCCAGCAGCGTAAGAGACACCTCCTACGAGCAGTACTTC.